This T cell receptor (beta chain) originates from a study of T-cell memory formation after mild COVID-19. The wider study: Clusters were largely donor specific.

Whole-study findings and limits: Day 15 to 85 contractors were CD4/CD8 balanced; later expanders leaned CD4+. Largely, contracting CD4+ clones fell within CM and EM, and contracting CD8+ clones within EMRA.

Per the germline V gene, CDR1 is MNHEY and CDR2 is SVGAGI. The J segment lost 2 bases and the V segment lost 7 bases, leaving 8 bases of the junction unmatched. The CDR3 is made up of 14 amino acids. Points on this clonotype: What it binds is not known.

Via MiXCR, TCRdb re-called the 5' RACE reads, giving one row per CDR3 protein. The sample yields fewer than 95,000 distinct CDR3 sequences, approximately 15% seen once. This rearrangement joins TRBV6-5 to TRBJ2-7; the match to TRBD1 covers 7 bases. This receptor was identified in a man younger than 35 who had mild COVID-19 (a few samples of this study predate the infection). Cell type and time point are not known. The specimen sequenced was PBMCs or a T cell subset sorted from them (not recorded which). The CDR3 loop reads CASKRDSKPYEQYF. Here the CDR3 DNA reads TGTGCCAGCAAAAGGGACAGTAAACCCTACGAGCAGTACTTC.